Each of the 31 T cell receptor beta chains below was sequenced from the same sample in a study of blood T cell repertoires in COVID-19 (dated by TCRdb to between 2020 and 2021). The library came from the immunoSEQ multiplex PCR assay. In TCRdb, the immuneACCESS table is reduced to in-frame sequences with V and J assigned. These tables do not hold every clone; where another copy was compared, an unresolved V gene accounts for under half, and the others remain unexplained. For this sample there are over 40,000 clones; more than 65% appear just once. About 7.6% of the sample lies in the top ten. The sequencing input was peripheral blood. These receptors were collected from a human donor in a cohort sampled during active COVID-19.

The chain joins TRBV7-3 to TRBJ2-2; the match to TRBD1 covers 10 bases. Germline V gene sequence: CDR1 SGHTA, CDR2 FQGTGA. With V trimmed by 4 bases and J by 6 bases, 2 bases remained unmatched. This CDR3 spans 14 amino acids. CDR3 amino acids: CASSSGQGPGELFF. CDR3 sequence (DNA): TGTGCCAGCAGCTCGGGACAGGGGCCCGGGGAGCTGTTTTTT. The complete variable domain, with remaining parts taken from reference TRBV7-3 and TRBJ2-2, reads GAGVSQTPSNKVTEKGKYVELRCDPISGHTALYWYRQSLGQGPEFLIYFQGTGAADDSGLPNDRFFAVRPEGSVSTLKIQRTERGDSAVYLCASSSGQGPGELFFGEGSRLTVL.

On this clone itself: Distinct nucleotide sequences in the sample also encode this CDR3. The rearrangement uses TRBV5-1 and TRBJ2-1, with 8 bases matching TRBD2. This CDR3 is built from 15 residues. The V segment lost 0 bases and the J segment 4 bases; nucleotides outside the gene matches: 3. Germline V lookup: CDR1 SGHRS, CDR2 YFSETQ. Written as DNA, the CDR3 is TGCGCCAGCAGCTTGGGACTAGCGAGTTACAATGAGCAGTTCTTC. It codes for CASSLGLASYNEQFF. Full variable domain (remainder filled in from reference TRBV5-1 and TRBJ2-1): KAGVTQTPRYLIKTRGQQVTLSCSPISGHRSVSWYQQTPGQGLQFLFEYFSETQRNKGNFPGRFSGRQFSNSRSEMNVSTLELGDSALYLCASSLGLASYNEQFFGPGTRLTVL.

This clone was counted once. The chain combines TRBV10-2 with TRBJ2-5, with D possibly being TRBD1 (5 bases). Trimming left V 7 bases short and J 3 bases short, with 18 bases between. CDR1 and CDR2 from the germline V gene are WSHSY and SAAADI. The CDR3 extends over 15 amino acids. The CDR3 region has the DNA TGCGCCAGCAAGGGGCGACACCTCTTGGAAGAGACCCAGTACTTC. Encoded protein: CASKGRHLLEETQYF.

V usage is TRBV6-2 or TRBV6-3 and J usage is TRBJ1-2; possibly TRBD1 for D (5 bases). The CDR3 runs 14 residues. Trimming removed 1 base at V and 3 bases at J, with 9 bases between. Germline assignment: CDR1 MNHEY and CDR2 SVGEGT. The CDR3 spells CASSYLTVYYGYTF. CDR3 coding DNA: TGTGCCAGCAGTTACTTGACAGTTTACTATGGCTACACCTTC.

This chain joins TRBV2 and TRBJ2-3; 8 positions match TRBD1. CDR1 and CDR2 (germline): SNHLY, FYNNEI. With V trimmed by 6 bases and J by 1 base, 3 bases remained unmatched. This CDR3 contains 14 residues. The CDR3 sequence: CASSLTGGTDTQYF. CDR3 nucleotides: TGTGCCAGCAGCCTGACAGGGGGCACAGATACGCAGTATTTT. The variable domain in full, completed from reference TRBV2 and TRBJ2-3, reads EPEVTQTPSHQVTQMGQEVILRCVPISNHLYFYWYRQILGQKVEFLVSFYNNEISEKSEIFDDQFSVERPDGSNFTLKIRSTKLEDSAMYFCASSLTGGTDTQYFGPGTRLTVL.

This chain links TRBV6-1 with TRBJ2-7; 7 nucleotides match TRBD2. CDR3 length: 14 residues. V was pared by 1 base and J by 6 bases, with 6 bases of the junction left unmatched. Germline loops: CDR1 MNHNS, CDR2 SASEGT. CDR3 amino acids: CASSEELATSEQYF. In nucleotides, the CDR3 is TGTGCCAGCAGTGAAGAACTAGCGACGAGCGAGCAGTACTTC.

CDR3 DNA: TGTGCCAGCAGCTCTAGCGGGGGTAATGAGCAGTTCTTC. Its translation: CASSSSGGNEQFF. This rearrangement joins TRBV7-9 to TRBJ2-1, with 10 positions matching TRBD2. CDR3 length: 13 amino acids. Germline trimming cut 4 bases from V and 7 bases from J; bases unmatched to any gene: 1. The V gene's germline CDR1 is SEHNR and CDR2 FQNEAQ (reference sequence).

The rearrangement links TRBV5-5 to TRBJ2-1, with 10 nucleotides matching TRBD2. CDR1 is SGHKS and CDR2 is YYEKEE in the germline V gene (reference sequence). The V and J ends lost 2 bases and 6 bases, in that order; junction bases with no gene match: 5. This CDR3 comprises 15 residues. DNA of the CDR3: TGTGCCAGCAGCTTAGCGGGAGGGCCCGGCAATGAGCAGTTCTTC. Translating gives CASSLAGGPGNEQFF.

The chain joins TRBV2 to TRBJ1-2; TRBD1 matches at 7 bases. CDR3 length: 14 residues. The germline gives CDR1 SNHLY, CDR2 FYNNEI. Trimming took 3 bases from V and 3 from J; bases not matched to a gene: 4. The CDR3 sequence: CASSDNRGDYGYTF. The CDR3 DNA sequence: TGTGCCAGCAGTGATAACAGGGGTGACTATGGCTACACCTTC.

The chain carries TRBV7-9 and TRBJ2-5; D possibly corresponds to TRBD1 (7 bases). Germline V gene data show CDR1 as SEHNR and CDR2 as FQNEAQ (reference sequence). Trimming took off 4 bases at V and 2 bases at J, with 17 bases between the two ends. The CDR3 runs 16 residues. CDR3 coding DNA: TGTGCCAGCAGCTACCGACAGGGTGGACTACAAGAGACCCAGTACTTC. It is translated as CASSYRQGGLQETQYF.

The chain links TRBV28 to TRBJ2-3; 11 bases line up with TRBD2. CDR1 MDHEN and CDR2 SYDVKM come from the germline V gene. CDR3 length: 17 residues. The V gene end was trimmed by 3 bases and the J gene end by 5 bases; junction bases not matched to a gene: 10. In DNA form, the CDR3 reads TGTGCCAGCAGTTTGACTAGCGGGGCCGCCCGGGGAGATACGCAGTATTTT. This sequence encodes CASSLTSGAARGDTQYF.

The chain employs TRBV11-2 and TRBJ1-1; a weak D match, TRBD1 (5 bases). This CDR3 contains 15 residues. In germline, CDR1 is SGHAT, CDR2 FQNNGV. V dropped 6 bases and J dropped 3 bases, with 17 bases sitting between them. Here the CDR3 reads CASRDGQHLYTEAFF. The DNA for the CDR3 is TGTGCCAGCAGAGACGGACAACATTTATACACTGAAGCTTTCTTT.

The V and J genes are TRBV7-2 and TRBJ1-5, with 8 bases identical to TRBD1. The V gene's germline CDR1 is SGHTA and CDR2 FQGNSA. With V trimmed by 5 bases and J by 3 bases, 6 bases remained unmatched. This CDR3 spans 15 amino acids. The CDR3 sequence: CASSLDRAINQPQHF. In DNA form, the CDR3 reads TGTGCCAGCAGCCTGGACAGGGCAATCAATCAGCCCCAGCATTTT.

The V and J genes are TRBV10-2 and TRBJ2-7, with D perhaps matching TRBD2 (6 bases). V lost 1 base to trimming and J lost 2 bases, with 12 bases between them. The CDR3 is 15 residues long. Germline V gene lookup returns CDR1 WSHSY and CDR2 SAAADI. In DNA, the CDR3 is TGCGCCAGCAGTGAGTTGGCTAGCGCGGCCTACGAGCAGTACTTC. Its protein is CASSELASAAYEQYF.

This clone was counted once. This sequence joins TRBV18 and TRBJ1-6; TRBD1 matches 7 bases. The CDR3 length is 15 residues. Germline V gives CDR1 KGHSH, CDR2 LQKENI. V shed 1 base and J 10 bases; nucleotides not matched to a gene: 7. In DNA, the CDR3 is TGTGCCAGCTCACCACGGCCAGGGGGTGAGTCACCCCTCCACTTT. As protein: CASSPRPGGESPLHF.

This clone was counted a few times. The rearrangement uses TRBV5-4 and TRBJ2-1; 8 nucleotides line up with TRBD2. The CDR3 extends over 16 amino acids. V trimming: 5 bases; J trimming: 4 bases; junction bases outside the gene matches: 11. Per germline, CDR1 SGHNT and CDR2 YYREEE (reference sequence). The CDR3 sequence: CASSHSGSLYYNEQFF. The CDR3 DNA reads TGTGCCAGCAGTCACAGCGGGAGCCTTTATTACAATGAGCAGTTCTTC. The full variable domain, with the rest looked up from reference TRBV5-4 and TRBJ2-1, is ETGVTQSPTHLIKTRGQQVTLRCSSQSGHNTVSWYQQALGQGPQFIFQYYREEENGRGNFPPRFSGLQFPNYSSELNVNALELDDSALYLCASSHSGSLYYNEQFFGPGTRLTVL.

The rearrangement links TRBV7-8 to TRBJ2-1; TRBD2 matches at 13 bases. The V and J ends lost 6 bases and 7 bases, in that order; junction bases with no gene match: 15. Germline lookup yields CDR1 SGHVS and CDR2 FQNEAQ. The CDR3 length is 18 residues. The CDR3 loop reads CASSQGLAGARGRNEQFF. CDR3 in DNA: TGTGCCAGCAGTCAAGGACTAGCGGGAGCGAGGGGTCGGAATGAGCAGTTCTTC.

Turning to this clone: The same CDR3 is also encoded by other DNA sequences in this sample. The rearrangement uses TRBV7-2 and TRBJ2-1; 7 nucleotides align to TRBD1. Per germline, CDR1 SGHTA and CDR2 FQGNSA. The CDR3 sequence is 15 residues long. V dropped 1 base and J dropped 7; count of bases not matched to a gene: 7. CDR3 sequence reads: CASSLGVGGWNEQFF. CDR3 nucleotide sequence: TGTGCCAGCAGCTTAGGCGTAGGGGGCTGGAATGAGCAGTTCTTC.

The chain links TRBV6-2 or TRBV6-3 to TRBJ1-5, with a weak D call TRBD1 (6 bases). The CDR3 covers 15 residues. Trimming shortened V by 5 bases and J by 2 bases, and 13 bases separated the two germline ends. Germline values: CDR1 MNHEY, CDR2 SVGEGT. The CDR3 coding sequence is TGTGCCAGCAGTCCCACGCGACAGGGCAATCAGCCCCAGCATTTT. It codes for CASSPTRQGNQPQHF.

This clone has just one count. The V gene is TRBV25-1, the J gene TRBJ2-6; TRBD1 matches at 11 bases. There are 18 residues in the CDR3. V lost 5 bases, J lost 0 bases, and 6 bases stayed unmatched. Germline V gene data show CDR1 as MGHDK and CDR2 as SYGVNS. This CDR3 is CASSPPGTGGSGANVLTF. The CDR3 DNA reads as TGTGCCAGCAGTCCCCCCGGGACAGGGGGCTCTGGGGCCAACGTCCTGACTTTC.

The chain recombines TRBV7-3 with TRBJ1-1, with TRBD1 as a possible D gene (6 bases). The CDR3 length is 15 residues. Trimming cost V 0 bases and J 3 bases, with 11 bases left between them. Germline V CDR1 and CDR2: SGHTA, FQGTGA. The CDR3 nucleotides read TGTGCCAGCAGCTTAACGGCAGGGGTATACACTGAAGCTTTCTTT. It codes for CASSLTAGVYTEAFF.

J is TRBJ2-1 and V is TRBV4-3; possible D gene TRBD1, 6 bases. This CDR3 spans 13 amino acids. Germline CDR1 LGHNA, CDR2 YSLEER. Trimming shortened V by 3 bases and J by 8 bases, and 11 bases separated the two germline ends. The CDR3 DNA follows: TGCGCCAGCAGCCAGTTTACAGGGTATGAGCAGTTCTTC. Amino acids: CASSQFTGYEQFF.

This chain joins TRBV5-4 and TRBJ1-4, with 7 bases aligning to TRBD1. With 3 bases clipped from V and 12 bases from J, the junction kept 8 bases outside the gene matches. This CDR3 comprises 13 residues. Germline V gene sequence: CDR1 SGHNT, CDR2 YYREEE (reference sequence). CDR3 nucleotides: TGTGCCAGCAGCTCTGACAGGGTTTCCGAACTGTTTTTT. Translating it yields CASSSDRVSELFF.

This chain uses TRBV6-4 with TRBJ2-3; no reliable D call. This CDR3 contains 13 residues. The germline V gene has CDR1 MRHNA and CDR2 SNTAGT. Trimming removed 4 bases at V and 0 bases at J, with 5 bases between. Written as DNA, the CDR3 is TGTGCCAGCAGTGTCGGGAGCACAGATACGCAGTATTTT. As protein: CASSVGSTDTQYF.

The chain couples TRBV11-2 to TRBJ2-2; tentative D call: TRBD2 (5 bases). V lost 5 bases and J 0 bases, leaving 13 bases between the germline ends. From germline, CDR1 is SGHAT and CDR2 FQNNGV. This CDR3 spans 16 amino acids. CDR3 region: CASSPRTSANTGELFF. Written as DNA, the CDR3 is TGTGCCAGCAGCCCAAGGACTTCCGCGAACACCGGGGAGCTGTTTTTT. Based on the CDR3 plus reference TRBV11-2 and TRBJ2-2, the full variable domain is EAGVAQSPRYKIIEKRQSVAFWCNPISGHATLYWYQQILGQGPKLLIQFQNNGVVDDSQLPKDRFSAERLKGVDSTLKIQPAKLEDSAVYLCASSPRTSANTGELFFGEGSRLTVL.

The chain links TRBV2 to TRBJ2-3; 9 positions agree with TRBD1. The germline gives CDR1 SNHLY, CDR2 FYNNEI. This CDR3 has 16 amino acids. V was clipped by 6 bases and J by 1 base; unmatched bases: 8. CDR3 coding DNA: TGTGCCAGCAGATACACAGGGGGCGGCCGCACAGATACGCAGTATTTT. The encoded protein is CASRYTGGGRTDTQYF.

The genes are TRBV5-1 and TRBJ2-7; TRBD1 matches at 9 bases. V lost 1 base, J lost 5 bases, and 7 bases stayed unmatched. CDR1 and CDR2 (germline): SGHRS, YFSETQ. The CDR3 consists of 15 residues. In nucleotides, the CDR3 is TGCGCCAGCAGCTTGTCCGGGACAGGGTCCAACGAGCAGTACTTC. Its protein is CASSLSGTGSNEQYF.

The chain combines TRBV4-1 with TRBJ2-3, with D unclear. V lost 6 bases and J 0 bases, leaving 7 bases between the germline ends. Per germline, CDR1 MGHRA and CDR2 YSYEKL. The CDR3 contains 13 residues. The CDR3 reads CASRVQSTDTQYF. The CDR3 DNA is TGCGCCAGCAGGGTACAAAGCACAGATACGCAGTATTTT.

DNA for the CDR3: TGCGCCAGCAGCCAGGGACACCTTTACGAGCAGTACTTC. It translates to CASSQGHLYEQYF. This rearrangement joins TRBV4-3 to TRBJ2-7; maybe TRBD1 (6 bases). The germline CDR1 and CDR2 sequences are LGHNA and YSLEER. Trimming took off 3 bases at V and 4 bases at J, with 10 bases between the two ends. This CDR3 has 13 amino acids.

The sample holds a few counts of this clone. The chain links TRBV5-5 to TRBJ1-6; D uncertain. V lost 2 bases and J 5 bases, leaving 11 bases between the germline ends. Looked up from germline, CDR1 is SGHKS and CDR2 is YYEKEE (reference sequence). The CDR3 runs to 15 residues. The CDR3 coding sequence is TGTGCCAGCAGCTTATTTTACGGGGATAATTCACCCCTCCACTTT. Protein sequence: CASSLFYGDNSPLHF.

The chain couples TRBV30 to TRBJ2-7; weak D call: TRBD2 (5 bases). Trimming took off 2 bases at V and 0 bases at J, with 14 bases between the two ends. Germline V gene lookup returns CDR1 GTSNPN and CDR2 SVGIG (reference sequence). This CDR3 is 15 amino acids long. The CDR3 loop is CAWSPPGLGSYEQYF. CDR3 in DNA: TGTGCCTGGAGTCCACCGGGGTTGGGCTCCTACGAGCAGTACTTC.